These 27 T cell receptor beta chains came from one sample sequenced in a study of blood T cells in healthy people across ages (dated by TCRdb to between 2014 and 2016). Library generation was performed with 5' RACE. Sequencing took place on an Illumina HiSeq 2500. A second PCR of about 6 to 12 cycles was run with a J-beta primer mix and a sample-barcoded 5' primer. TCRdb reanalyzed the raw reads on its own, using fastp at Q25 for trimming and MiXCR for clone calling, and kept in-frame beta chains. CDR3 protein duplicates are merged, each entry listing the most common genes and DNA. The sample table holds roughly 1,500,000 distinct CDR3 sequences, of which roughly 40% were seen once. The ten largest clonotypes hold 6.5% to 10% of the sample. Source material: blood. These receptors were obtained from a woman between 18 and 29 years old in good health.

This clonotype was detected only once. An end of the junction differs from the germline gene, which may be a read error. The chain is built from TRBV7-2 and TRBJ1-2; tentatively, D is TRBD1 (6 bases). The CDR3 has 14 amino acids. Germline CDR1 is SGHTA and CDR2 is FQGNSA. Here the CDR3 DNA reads TGTGCCAGCGGCTTGACAGGACCACTTTATGGCTACACCTTC. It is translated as CASGLTGPLYGYTF.

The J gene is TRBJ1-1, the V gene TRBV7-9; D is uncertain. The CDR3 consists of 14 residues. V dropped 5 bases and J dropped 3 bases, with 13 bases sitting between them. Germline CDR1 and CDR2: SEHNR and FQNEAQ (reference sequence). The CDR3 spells CASSPITAYTEAFF. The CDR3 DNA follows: TGTGCCAGCAGCCCCATCACAGCGTACACTGAAGCTTTCTTT. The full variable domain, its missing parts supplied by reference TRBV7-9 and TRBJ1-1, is DTGVSQNPRHKITKRGQNVTFRCDPISEHNRLYWYRQTLGQGPEFLTYFQNEAQLEKSRLLSDRFSAERPKGSFSTLEIQRTEQGDSAMYLCASSPITAYTEAFFGQGTRLTVV.

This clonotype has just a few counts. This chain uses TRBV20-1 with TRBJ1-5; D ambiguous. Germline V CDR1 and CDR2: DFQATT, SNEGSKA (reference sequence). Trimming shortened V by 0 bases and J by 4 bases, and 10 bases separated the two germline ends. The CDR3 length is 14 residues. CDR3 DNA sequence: TGCAGTGCTAGAGATCTTCAGGATAATCAGCCCCAGCATTTT. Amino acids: CSARDLQDNQPQHF.

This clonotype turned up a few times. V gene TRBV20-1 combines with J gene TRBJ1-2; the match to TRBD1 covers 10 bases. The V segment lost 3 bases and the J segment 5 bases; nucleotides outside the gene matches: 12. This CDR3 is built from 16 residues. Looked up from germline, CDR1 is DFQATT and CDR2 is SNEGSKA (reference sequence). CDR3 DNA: TGCAGTGCTAGTTCGACAGGGGGCCCCGGGTGGTATGGCTACACCTTC. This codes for CSASSTGGPGWYGYTF.

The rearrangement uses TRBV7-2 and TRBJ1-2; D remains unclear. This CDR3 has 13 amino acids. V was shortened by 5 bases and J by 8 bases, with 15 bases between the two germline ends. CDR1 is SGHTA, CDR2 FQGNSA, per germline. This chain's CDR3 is CASSTRDWFGYTF. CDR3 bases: TGTGCCAGCAGCACACGAGACTGGTTCGGCTACACCTTC.

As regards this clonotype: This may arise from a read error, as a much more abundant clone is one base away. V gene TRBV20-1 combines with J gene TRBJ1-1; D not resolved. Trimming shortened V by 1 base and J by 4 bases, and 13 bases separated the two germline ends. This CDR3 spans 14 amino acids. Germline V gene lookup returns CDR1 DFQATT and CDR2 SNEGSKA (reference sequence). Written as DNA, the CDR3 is TGCAGTGCTAGAGGAGGGAGTGGAGGCACTGAAGCTTTCTTT. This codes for CSARGGSGGTEAFF.

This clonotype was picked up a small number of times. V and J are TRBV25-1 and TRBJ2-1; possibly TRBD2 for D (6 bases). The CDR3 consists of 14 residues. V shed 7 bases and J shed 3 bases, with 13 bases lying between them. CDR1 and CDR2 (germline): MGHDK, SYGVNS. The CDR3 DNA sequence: TGTGCCAGCACCCCGGCGGGGCTCTACAATGAGCAGTTCTTC. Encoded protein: CASTPAGLYNEQFF.

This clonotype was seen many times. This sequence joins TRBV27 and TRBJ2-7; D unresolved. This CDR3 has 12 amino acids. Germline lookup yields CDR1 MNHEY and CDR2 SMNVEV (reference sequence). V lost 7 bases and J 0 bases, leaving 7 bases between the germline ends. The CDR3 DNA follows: TGTGCCAGCACTCAGAGCTCCTACGAGCAGTACTTC. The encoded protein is CASTQSSYEQYF.

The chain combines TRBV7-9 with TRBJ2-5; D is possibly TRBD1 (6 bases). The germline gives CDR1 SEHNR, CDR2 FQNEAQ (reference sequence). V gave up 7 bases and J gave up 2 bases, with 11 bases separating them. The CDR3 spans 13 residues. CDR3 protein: CASTGQFQETQYF. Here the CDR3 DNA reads TGTGCCAGCACCGGACAGTTTCAAGAGACCCAGTACTTC. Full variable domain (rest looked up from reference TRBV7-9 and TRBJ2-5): DTGVSQNPRHKITKRGQNVTFRCDPISEHNRLYWYRQTLGQGPEFLTYFQNEAQLEKSRLLSDRFSAERPKGSFSTLEIQRTEQGDSAMYLCASTGQFQETQYFGPGTRLLVL.

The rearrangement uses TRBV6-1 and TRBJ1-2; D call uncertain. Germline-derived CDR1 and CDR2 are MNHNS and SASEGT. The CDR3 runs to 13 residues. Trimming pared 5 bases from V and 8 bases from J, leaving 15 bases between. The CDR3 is CASSMEGSQGYTF. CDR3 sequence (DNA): TGTGCCAGCAGTATGGAGGGTTCGCAGGGCTACACCTTC.

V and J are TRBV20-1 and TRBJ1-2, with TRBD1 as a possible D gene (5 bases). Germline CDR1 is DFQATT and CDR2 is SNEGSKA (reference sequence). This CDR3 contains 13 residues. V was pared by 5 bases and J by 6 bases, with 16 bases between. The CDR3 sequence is CSAETAGHDGYTF. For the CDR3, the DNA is TGCAGTGCTGAAACGGCAGGGCACGATGGCTACACCTTC.

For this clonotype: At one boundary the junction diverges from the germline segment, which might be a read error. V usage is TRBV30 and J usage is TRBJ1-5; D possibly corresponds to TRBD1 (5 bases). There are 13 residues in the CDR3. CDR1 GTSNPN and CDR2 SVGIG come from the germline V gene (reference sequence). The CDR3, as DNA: TGTGCCTGGAACGGGGGTCAAAATCACCCCCAGCATTTT. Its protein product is CAWNGGQNHPQHF.

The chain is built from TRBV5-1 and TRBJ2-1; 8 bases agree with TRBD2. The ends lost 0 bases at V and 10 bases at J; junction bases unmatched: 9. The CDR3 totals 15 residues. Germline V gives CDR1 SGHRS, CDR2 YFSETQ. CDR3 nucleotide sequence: TGCGCCAGCAGCTTGGAGGCTAGCGGGTTAGAGGAGCAGTTCTTC. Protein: CASSLEASGLEEQFF.

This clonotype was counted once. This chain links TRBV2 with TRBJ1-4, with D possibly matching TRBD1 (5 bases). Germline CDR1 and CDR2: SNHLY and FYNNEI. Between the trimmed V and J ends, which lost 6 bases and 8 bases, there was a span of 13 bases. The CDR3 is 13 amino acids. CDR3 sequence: CASSRDSKEKLFF. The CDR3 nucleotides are TGTGCCAGCAGCCGGGACTCGAAGGAAAAACTGTTTTTT. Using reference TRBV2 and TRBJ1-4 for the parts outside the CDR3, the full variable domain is EPEVTQTPSHQVTQMGQEVILRCVPISNHLYFYWYRQILGQKVEFLVSFYNNEISEKSEIFDDQFSVERPDGSNFTLKIRSTKLEDSAMYFCASSRDSKEKLFFGSGTQLSVL.

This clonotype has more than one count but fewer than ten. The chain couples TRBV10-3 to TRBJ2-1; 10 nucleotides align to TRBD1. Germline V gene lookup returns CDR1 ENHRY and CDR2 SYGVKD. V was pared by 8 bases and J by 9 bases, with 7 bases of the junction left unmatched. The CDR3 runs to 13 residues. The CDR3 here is CAIGDRGRGEQFF. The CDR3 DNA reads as TGTGCCATCGGGGACAGGGGTCGTGGTGAGCAGTTCTTC.

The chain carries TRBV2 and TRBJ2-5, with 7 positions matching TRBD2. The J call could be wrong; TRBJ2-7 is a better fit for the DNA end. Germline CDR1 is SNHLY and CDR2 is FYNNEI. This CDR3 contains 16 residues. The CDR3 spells CASSPSLLASSYEQYF. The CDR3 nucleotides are TGTGCCAGCAGCCCTTCGTTACTAGCGTCTTCCTACGAGCAGTACTTC.

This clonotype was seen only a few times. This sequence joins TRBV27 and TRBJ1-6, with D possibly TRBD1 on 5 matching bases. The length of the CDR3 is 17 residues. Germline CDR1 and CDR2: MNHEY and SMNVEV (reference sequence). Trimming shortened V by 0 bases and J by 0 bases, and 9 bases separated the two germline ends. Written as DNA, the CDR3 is TGTGCCAGCAGTTTATCCCCAGGGAGCTCCTATAATTCACCCCTCCACTTT. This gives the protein CASSLSPGSSYNSPLHF.

The DNA for the CDR3 is TGTGCCAGCTGGGGGTTTGACACAGATACGCAGTATTTT. Translated: CASWGFDTDTQYF. The chain employs TRBV6-6 and TRBJ2-3; D possibly matches TRBD1 or TRBD2 (5 bases each). The CDR3 sequence is 13 residues long. The germline V gene encodes CDR1 MNHNY and CDR2 SVGAGI (reference sequence). The V gene lost 8 bases and the J gene lost 2 bases, with 11 bases spanning the gap.

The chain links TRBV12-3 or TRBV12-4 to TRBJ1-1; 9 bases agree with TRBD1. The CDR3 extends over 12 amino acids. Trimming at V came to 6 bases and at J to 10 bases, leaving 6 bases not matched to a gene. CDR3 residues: CASSHGQGRAFF. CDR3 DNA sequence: TGTGCCAGCAGCCACGGACAGGGGAGAGCTTTCTTT.

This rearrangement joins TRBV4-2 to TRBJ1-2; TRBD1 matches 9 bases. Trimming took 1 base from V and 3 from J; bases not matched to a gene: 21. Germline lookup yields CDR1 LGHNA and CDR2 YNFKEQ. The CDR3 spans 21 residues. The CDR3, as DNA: TGTGCCAGCAGCCAAGGATTAACTATAGCCCTGGACAGGGGAGGGGACTATGGCTACACCTTC. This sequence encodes CASSQGLTIALDRGGDYGYTF.

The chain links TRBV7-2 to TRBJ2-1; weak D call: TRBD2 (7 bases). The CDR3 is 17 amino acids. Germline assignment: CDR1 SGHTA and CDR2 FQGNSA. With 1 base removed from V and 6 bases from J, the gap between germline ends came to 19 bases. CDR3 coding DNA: TGTGCCAGCAGCTTAGAGGGAGGGGGGCGGAGACGCAATGAGCAGTTCTTC. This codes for CASSLEGGGRRRNEQFF.

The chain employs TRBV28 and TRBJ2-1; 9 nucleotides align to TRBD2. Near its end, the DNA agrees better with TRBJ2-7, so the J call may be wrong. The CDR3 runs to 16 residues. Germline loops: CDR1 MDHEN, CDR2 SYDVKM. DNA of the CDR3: TGTGCCAGCAGCCCCCGGGGGCGGGGGGGCTACAATGAGCAGTACTTC. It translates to CASSPRGRGGYNEQYF.

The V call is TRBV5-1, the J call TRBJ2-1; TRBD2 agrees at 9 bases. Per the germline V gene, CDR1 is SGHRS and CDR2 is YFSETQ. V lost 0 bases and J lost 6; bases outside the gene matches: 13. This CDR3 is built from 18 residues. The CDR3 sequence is CASSLEGGGASYGNEQFF. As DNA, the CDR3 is TGCGCCAGCAGCTTGGAGGGCGGGGGGGCCTCATATGGCAATGAGCAGTTCTTC.

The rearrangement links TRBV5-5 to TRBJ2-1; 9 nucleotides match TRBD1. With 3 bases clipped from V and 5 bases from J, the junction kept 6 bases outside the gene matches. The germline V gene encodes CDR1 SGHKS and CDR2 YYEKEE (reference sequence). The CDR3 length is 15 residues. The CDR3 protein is CASSSRQGVNNEQFF. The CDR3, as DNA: TGTGCCAGCAGCTCGCGACAGGGGGTAAACAATGAGCAGTTCTTC. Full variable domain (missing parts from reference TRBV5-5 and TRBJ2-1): DAGVTQSPTHLIKTRGQQVTLRCSPISGHKSVSWYQQVLGQGPQFIFQYYEKEERGRGNFPDRFSARQFPNYSSELNVNALLLGDSALYLCASSSRQGVNNEQFFGPGTRLTVL.

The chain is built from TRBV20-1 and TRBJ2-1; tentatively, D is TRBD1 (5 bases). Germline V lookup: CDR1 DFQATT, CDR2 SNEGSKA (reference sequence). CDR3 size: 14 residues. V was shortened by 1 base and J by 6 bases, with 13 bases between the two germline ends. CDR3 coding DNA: TGCAGTGCTAGAGTACGGCAGGGTGGCAATGAGCAGTTCTTC. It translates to CSARVRQGGNEQFF.

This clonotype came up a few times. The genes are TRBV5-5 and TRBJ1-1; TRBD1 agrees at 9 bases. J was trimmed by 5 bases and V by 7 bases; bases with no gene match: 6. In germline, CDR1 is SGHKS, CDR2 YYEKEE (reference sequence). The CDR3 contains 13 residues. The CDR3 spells CASGTGRYTEAFF. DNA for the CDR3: TGTGCCAGCGGGACAGGGAGGTATACTGAAGCTTTCTTT.

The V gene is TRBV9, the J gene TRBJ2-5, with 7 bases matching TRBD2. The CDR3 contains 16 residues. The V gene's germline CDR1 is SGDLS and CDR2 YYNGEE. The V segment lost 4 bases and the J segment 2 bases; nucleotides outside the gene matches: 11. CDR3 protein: CASSHHQGGSQETQYF. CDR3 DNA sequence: TGTGCCAGCAGCCACCACCAGGGAGGGTCGCAAGAGACCCAGTACTTC. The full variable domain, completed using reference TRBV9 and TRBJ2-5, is DSGVTQTPKHLITATGQRVTLRCSPRSGDLSVYWYQQSLDQGLQFLIQYYNGEERAKGNILERFSAQQFPDLHSELNLSSLELGDSALYFCASSHHQGGSQETQYFGPGTRLLVL.